One and the same sample provided the 32 T cell receptor beta chains below, sequenced in a study of T cells in Graves' hyperthyroidism and ophthalmopathy. Amplification yielded TCR beta CDR3 regions, with RNA transcripts as the source. TCR CDR3 regions were first amplified by RT-PCR with HTBI primers. Using its own MiXCR run on the multiplex PCR reads, TCRdb lists one record per CDR3 protein. In the table there are under 400,000 distinct CDR3 sequences, approximately 22% of which are singletons. The source material was blood. These receptors all come from a woman aged 45 to 65 with Graves' hyperthyroidism.

This chain uses TRBV15 with TRBJ1-4, with 7 bases identical to TRBD1. CDR3 size: 17 residues. Trimming cost V 1 base and J 0 bases; bases outside gene matches: 5. The germline gives CDR1 LNHNV, CDR2 YYDKDF (reference sequence). CDR3 sequence reads: CATSRVGTAATNEKLFF. The CDR3 DNA reads TGTGCCACCAGCAGAGTAGGGACAGCTGCAACTAATGAAAAACTGTTTTTT.

This clonotype was seen at least ten times. The chain is built from TRBV19 and TRBJ1-1; 7 bases line up with TRBD1. This CDR3 contains 15 residues. V lost 5 bases and J lost 1; bases outside the gene matches: 7. Germline CDR1 LNHDA, CDR2 SQIVND (reference sequence). CDR3 loop: CASSPQGQRNTEAFF. The CDR3, as DNA: TGTGCCAGTAGTCCCCAGGGACAGCGGAACACTGAAGCTTTCTTT. The full variable domain, rest sourced from reference TRBV19 and TRBJ1-1, is DGGITQSPKYLFRKEGQNVTLSCEQNLNHDAMYWYRQDPGQGLRLIYYSQIVNDFQKGDIAEGYSVSREKKESFPLTVTSAQKNPTAFYLCASSPQGQRNTEAFFGQGTRLTVV.

This clonotype was found many times. The chain links TRBV10-3 to TRBJ1-1; 8 nucleotides agree with TRBD1. In germline, CDR1 is ENHRY, CDR2 SYGVKD. There are 14 residues in the CDR3. The junction had 3 bases not matched to a gene; V was cut back by 5 bases and J by 1 base. As DNA, the CDR3 is TGTGCCATCAGTCCGGACAGGGCGAACACTGAAGCTTTCTTT. Protein product: CAISPDRANTEAFF.

In its sample, this clonotype was seen many times. The chain employs TRBV5-1 and TRBJ2-2, with 10 bases matching TRBD2. The trim removed 3 bases at V and 5 bases at J, leaving 4 bases unmatched. The germline gives CDR1 SGHRS, CDR2 YFSETQ. The CDR3 spans 15 residues. The CDR3 DNA sequence: TGCGCCAGCAGCTGGGTAGCGGGAGGAACCGGGGAGCTGTTTTTT. Amino acids: CASSWVAGGTGELFF.

V is TRBV19 and J is TRBJ1-5; D not certain. Trimming took off 4 bases at V and 4 bases at J, with 8 bases between the two ends. The CDR3 sequence is 13 residues long. Germline CDR1 reads LNHDA; CDR2 reads SQIVND (reference sequence). CDR3 bases: TGTGCCAGTAGTAGACGGGAAAATCAGCCCCAGCATTTT. Its protein product is CASSRRENQPQHF. Combining the CDR3 with reference TRBV19 and TRBJ1-5 gives the whole variable domain DGGITQSPKYLFRKEGQNVTLSCEQNLNHDAMYWYRQDPGQGLRLIYYSQIVNDFQKGDIAEGYSVSREKKESFPLTVTSAQKNPTAFYLCASSRRENQPQHFGDGTRLSIL.

In this sample, this clonotype turned up a few times. J is TRBJ2-7 and V is TRBV6-1, with 10 bases lining up with TRBD2. The CDR3 loop spans 16 amino acids. Trimming took 1 base from V and 5 from J; bases not matched to a gene: 8. The germline CDR1 and CDR2 sequences are MNHNS and SASEGT. This CDR3 is CASSEEVAGGINEQYF. CDR3 nucleotides: TGTGCCAGCAGTGAAGAGGTAGCGGGGGGCATAAACGAGCAGTACTTC.

The chain combines TRBV28 with TRBJ2-3; D is unclear. CDR1 and CDR2 (germline): MDHEN, SYDVKM. The CDR3 is 15 amino acids. V lost 4 bases to trimming and J lost 0 bases, with 11 bases between them. The CDR3 DNA follows: TGTGCCAGCAGTTCCCCACAGCGAAGCACAGATACGCAGTATTTT. Protein: CASSSPQRSTDTQYF. Supplemented by reference TRBV28 and TRBJ2-3, the full variable domain reads DVKVTQSSRYLVKRTGEKVFLECVQDMDHENMFWYRQDPGLGLRLIYFSYDVKMKEKGDIPEGYSVSREKKERFSLILESASTNQTSMYLCASSSPQRSTDTQYFGPGTRLTVL.

Ten or more counts support this clonotype. The chain combines TRBV3-1 with TRBJ2-4; 7 bases align to TRBD2. Germline-derived CDR1 and CDR2 are LGHDT and YNNKEL (reference sequence). The CDR3 is 15 residues long. With 4 bases clipped from V and 8 bases from J, the junction kept 11 bases outside the gene matches. The CDR3 nucleotides read TGTGCCAGCAGCCGTGGCGGGGGTTGGGAGGACATTCAGTACTTC. This gives the protein CASSRGGGWEDIQYF.

This clonotype occurred many times. The chain joins TRBV20-1 to TRBJ2-7; 8 bases match TRBD2. Germline loops: CDR1 DFQATT, CDR2 SNEGSKA (reference sequence). CDR3 length equals 16 residues. With 3 bases clipped from V and 2 bases from J, the junction kept 12 bases outside the gene matches. The CDR3: CSASTAGGSSAYEQYF. The DNA of the CDR3 is TGCAGTGCTAGTACGGCGGGGGGTAGCTCTGCCTACGAGCAGTACTTC.

This clonotype came up many times. The chain couples TRBV30 to TRBJ1-1, with TRBD1 as a possible D gene (5 bases). The V gene's germline CDR1 is GTSNPN and CDR2 SVGIG (reference sequence). Trimming shortened V by 1 base and J by 5 bases, and 11 bases separated the two germline ends. The CDR3 is 13 residues long. The CDR3 bases are TGTGCCTGGAGTGGGGGGGTCCGGACTGAAGCTTTCTTT. Amino acids: CAWSGGVRTEAFF.

This clonotype appeared many times. This chain uses TRBV12-3 or TRBV12-4 with TRBJ2-3; D remains unclear. The V end was cut by 7 bases, the J end by 3 bases, with 14 bases between. The CDR3 loop spans 14 amino acids. The CDR3 nucleotides read TGTGCCAGCACCCCCACCTCGATAACAGATACGCAGTATTTT. Translation gives CASTPTSITDTQYF.

Worth noting for this clonotype: This may be a read error, as it is one base from a much larger clone. The chain couples TRBV5-5 to TRBJ1-1; D not resolved. Germline CDR1 SGHKS, CDR2 YYEKEE (reference sequence). This CDR3 region has 14 residues. V lost 1 base to trimming and J lost 1 base, with 8 bases between them. This CDR3 reads CASSLMTTNTEAFF. CDR3 sequence (DNA): TGTGCCAGCAGCTTGATGACTACGAACACTGAAGCTTTCTTT. The variable domain in full, completed from reference TRBV5-5 and TRBJ1-1, reads DAGVTQSPTHLIKTRGQQVTLRCSPISGHKSVSWYQQVLGQGPQFIFQYYEKEERGRGNFPDRFSARQFPNYSSELNVNALLLGDSALYLCASSLMTTNTEAFFGQGTRLTVV.

The J gene is TRBJ1-2, the V gene TRBV6-1; no definite D call. The germline V and J ends were trimmed by 6 bases and 4 bases, with 12 bases remaining between them. This CDR3 has 13 amino acids. From germline, CDR1 is MNHNS and CDR2 SASEGT. This chain's CDR3 is CASSRDTGYGYTF. CDR3 bases: TGTGCCAGCAGCCGAGACACGGGCTATGGCTACACCTTC.

About this clonotype: A read error may explain this, as a much larger clone is one base away. The chain is built from TRBV12-3 or TRBV12-4 and TRBJ1-6, with D unclear. The CDR3 is 13 amino acids. The CDR3 here is CASSLKRNSPPHF. CDR3 DNA: TGTGCCAGCAGTTTAAAGAGGAATTCACCCCCCCACTTT.

The J gene is TRBJ1-6, the V gene TRBV9; D uncertain. This CDR3 has 16 amino acids. Germline assignment: CDR1 SGDLS and CDR2 YYNGEE. The germline V and J ends were trimmed by 0 bases and 5 bases, with 12 bases remaining between them. The CDR3 bases are TGTGCCAGCAGCGTAGCGGCAGCCCTTAATAATTCACCCCTCCACTTT. It specifies CASSVAAALNNSPLHF.

This clonotype was seen a few times. The genes are TRBV28 and TRBJ2-7; D gene unclear. Germline V gives CDR1 MDHEN, CDR2 SYDVKM. This CDR3 is 12 amino acids long. Between the trimmed V and J ends, which lost 7 bases and 6 bases, there was a span of 13 bases. CDR3 sequence: CASTFGLGEQYF. CDR3 DNA sequence: TGTGCCAGCACTTTCGGCCTGGGCGAGCAGTACTTC.

The CDR3 DNA reads as TGTGCCAGCAGCCGACAGGACGGGGCCTACGAGCAGTACTTC. Amino acids: CASSRQDGAYEQYF. The V gene is TRBV7-2, the J gene TRBJ2-7; D possibly corresponds to TRBD1 (6 bases). The V gene's germline CDR1 is SGHTA and CDR2 FQGNSA. This CDR3 region has 14 residues. V was pared by 5 bases and J by 2 bases, with 13 bases between.

There are many counts of this clonotype. The genes are TRBV30 and TRBJ2-7; 11 positions match TRBD2. The J segment lost 0 bases and the V segment lost 6 bases, leaving 7 bases of the junction unmatched. The V gene's germline CDR1 is GTSNPN and CDR2 SVGIG (reference sequence). There are 15 residues in the CDR3. CDR3 DNA sequence: TGTGCCTGTCAAGGTAGCGGGAGGGCCTCCTACGAGCAGTACTTC. Its translation is CACQGSGRASYEQYF.

This clonotype was seen many times. The J gene is TRBJ2-3, the V gene TRBV20-1; 9 positions agree with TRBD1. The germline V gene encodes CDR1 DFQATT and CDR2 SNEGSKA (reference sequence). The CDR3 sequence is 17 residues long. V lost 0 bases, J lost 4 bases, and 11 bases stayed unmatched. CDR3 sequence (DNA): TGCAGTGCTAGAGATCTGTCCGGGACAGGGTTATCAGATACGCAGTATTTT. It specifies CSARDLSGTGLSDTQYF.

This clonotype showed up many times. The chain recombines TRBV9 with TRBJ2-7, with D possibly being TRBD1 (6 bases). V gave up 3 bases and J gave up 1 base, with 17 bases separating them. The germline gives CDR1 SGDLS, CDR2 YYNGEE. The CDR3 extends over 16 amino acids. The CDR3 sequence is CASSARTASASYEQYF. CDR3 DNA sequence: TGTGCCAGCAGCGCCCGGACAGCGTCGGCGTCCTACGAGCAGTACTTC.

This clonotype showed up many times. The rearrangement uses TRBV20-1 and TRBJ2-2; 8 bases are shared with TRBD2. V shed 6 bases, J shed 4 bases, and the junction held 10 bases outside the gene matches. This CDR3 is built from 15 residues. Germline V gene lookup returns CDR1 DFQATT and CDR2 SNEGSKA (reference sequence). Written as DNA, the CDR3 is TGCAGTGCCAGGCCGGGGGGGCGGGTCACCGGGGAGCTGTTTTTT. This codes for CSARPGGRVTGELFF.

This chain connects TRBV5-1 to TRBJ1-4; a possible D gene is TRBD1 (5 bases). CDR1 and CDR2 (germline): SGHRS, YFSETQ. Trimming pared 3 bases from V and 7 bases from J, leaving 10 bases between. The CDR3 runs 13 residues. CDR3 DNA: TGCGCCAGCAGCTCCTCCGGGACTGAAAAACTGTTTTTT. Protein: CASSSSGTEKLFF. Variable domain in full (rest from reference TRBV5-1 and TRBJ1-4): KAGVTQTPRYLIKTRGQQVTLSCSPISGHRSVSWYQQTPGQGLQFLFEYFSETQRNKGNFPGRFSGRQFSNSRSEMNVSTLELGDSALYLCASSSSGTEKLFFGSGTQLSVL.

This clonotype was counted many times. The chain joins TRBV12-3 or TRBV12-4 to TRBJ2-3, with 13 bases matching TRBD2. V lost 6 bases to trimming and J lost 0 bases; unmatched junction nucleotides: 9. This CDR3 has 18 residues. The CDR3 DNA sequence: TGTGCCAGCAGGCCACTAGCGGGGGGGCAGGGTAGCACAGATACGCAGTATTTT. Its translation: CASRPLAGGQGSTDTQYF.

This clonotype occurred a few times. V is TRBV20-1 and J is TRBJ1-3; D is possibly TRBD1 (6 bases). The CDR3 length is 14 residues. With 3 bases removed from V and 0 bases from J, the gap between germline ends came to 9 bases. Germline V gene data show CDR1 as DFQATT and CDR2 as SNEGSKA (reference sequence). The CDR3 sequence is CSASRGASGNTIYF. The CDR3 bases are TGCAGTGCTAGTCGGGGGGCCTCTGGAAACACCATATATTTT.

This clonotype occurred many times. The rearrangement links TRBV6-2 or TRBV6-3 to TRBJ2-7; D is perhaps TRBD1 (5 bases). Trimming removed 2 bases at V and 3 bases at J, with 14 bases between. This CDR3 contains 15 residues. Germline loops: CDR1 MNHEY, CDR2 SVGEGT. Written as DNA, the CDR3 is TGTGCCAGCAGTTACCCCATACAGGCCAACTACGAGCAGTACTTC. Amino acid sequence: CASSYPIQANYEQYF.

This clonotype was found many times. The genes are TRBV2 and TRBJ1-6, with TRBD1 matching 9 bases. The CDR3 is made up of 14 amino acids. The V gene's germline CDR1 is SNHLY and CDR2 FYNNEI. The V segment lost 5 bases and the J segment 7 bases; nucleotides outside the gene matches: 3. CDR3 amino acids: CASSMGQGNSPLHF. DNA of the CDR3: TGTGCCAGCAGTATGGGACAGGGAAATTCACCCCTCCACTTT. The full variable domain, with the rest looked up from reference TRBV2 and TRBJ1-6, is EPEVTQTPSHQVTQMGQEVILRCVPISNHLYFYWYRQILGQKVEFLVSFYNNEISEKSEIFDDQFSVERPDGSNFTLKIRSTKLEDSAMYFCASSMGQGNSPLHFGNGTRLTVT.

This clonotype was counted ten times or more. The chain links TRBV30 to TRBJ1-4, with TRBD1 identical over 9 bases. J gave up 1 base and V 2 bases, and 5 bases lay outside the gene matches. Looked up from germline, CDR1 is GTSNPN and CDR2 is SVGIG (reference sequence). The CDR3 covers 16 residues. The CDR3 reads CAWSWGQGGTNEKLFF. The CDR3 DNA reads as TGTGCCTGGAGTTGGGGACAGGGCGGAACTAATGAAAAACTGTTTTTT. Looking up the rest from reference TRBV30 and TRBJ1-4 gives the full variable domain: SQTIHQWPATLVQPVGSPLSLECTVEGTSNPNLYWYRQAAGRGLQLLFYSVGIGQISSEVPQNLSASRPQDRQFILSSKKLLLSDSGFYLCAWSWGQGGTNEKLFFGSGTQLSVL.

There are many counts of this clonotype. The chain is built from TRBV10-2 and TRBJ2-1, with 9 bases fitting TRBD2. Germline V gene sequence: CDR1 WSHSY, CDR2 SAAADI. V trimming: 2 bases; J trimming: 7 bases; junction bases outside the gene matches: 9. The CDR3 spans 16 residues. The CDR3 region is CASSERGLAGMNEQFF. The CDR3, as DNA: TGCGCCAGCAGTGAGAGAGGGCTAGCGGGAATGAATGAGCAGTTCTTC.

This clonotype was seen only a few times. The V and J genes are TRBV6-1 and TRBJ2-1; no clear D gene. The germline V gene has CDR1 MNHNS and CDR2 SASEGT. Trimming took off 2 bases at V and 5 bases at J, with 7 bases between the two ends. The CDR3 extends over 13 amino acids. CDR3 amino acids: CASSETTNNEQFF. The CDR3 coding sequence is TGTGCCAGCAGTGAAACTACAAACAATGAGCAGTTCTTC.

At least ten counts were recorded for this clonotype. The chain joins TRBV14 to TRBJ2-7; 10 bases are shared with TRBD1. This CDR3 spans 14 amino acids. Per germline, CDR1 SGHDN and CDR2 FVKESK. V lost 5 bases to trimming and J lost 5 bases; unmatched junction nucleotides: 6. CDR3 sequence (DNA): TGTGCCAGCAGCTTGGGACAGGGGAACCACGAGCAGTACTTC. It translates to CASSLGQGNHEQYF.

This clonotype came up many times. CDR3 amino acids: CASSFHRVYGNTIYF. CDR3 nucleotide sequence: TGTGCCAGCAGTTTCCACAGGGTTTATGGAAACACCATATATTTT. The chain employs TRBV12-3 or TRBV12-4 and TRBJ1-3; a possible D gene is TRBD1 (6 bases). V lost 3 bases and J 3 bases, leaving 12 bases between the germline ends. This CDR3 contains 15 residues.

This clonotype was detected only a few times. This chain links TRBV5-4 with TRBJ1-1; no definite D call. V was clipped by 4 bases and J by 8 bases, with 12 bases between them. Germline CDR1 reads SGHNT; CDR2 reads YYREEE (reference sequence). The CDR3 is 12 residues long. The CDR3 loop reads CASSLRTNEAFF. The CDR3 DNA sequence: TGTGCCAGCAGCCTAAGGACGAACGAAGCTTTCTTT.